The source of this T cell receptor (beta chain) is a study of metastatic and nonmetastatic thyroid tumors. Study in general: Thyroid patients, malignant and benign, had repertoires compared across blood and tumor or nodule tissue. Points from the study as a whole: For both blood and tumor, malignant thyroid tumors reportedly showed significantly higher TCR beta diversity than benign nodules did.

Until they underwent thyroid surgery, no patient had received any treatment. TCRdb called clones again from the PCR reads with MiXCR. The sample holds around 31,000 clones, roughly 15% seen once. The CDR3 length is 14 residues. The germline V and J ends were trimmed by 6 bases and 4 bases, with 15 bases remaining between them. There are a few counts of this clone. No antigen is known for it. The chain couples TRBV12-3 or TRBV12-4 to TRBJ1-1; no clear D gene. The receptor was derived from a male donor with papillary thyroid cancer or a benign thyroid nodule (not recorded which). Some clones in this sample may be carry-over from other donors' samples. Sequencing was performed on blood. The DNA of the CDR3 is TGTGCCAGCAGCTCGTCCGGCGGCCGCACTGAAGCTTTCTTT. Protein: CASSSSGGRTEAFF.